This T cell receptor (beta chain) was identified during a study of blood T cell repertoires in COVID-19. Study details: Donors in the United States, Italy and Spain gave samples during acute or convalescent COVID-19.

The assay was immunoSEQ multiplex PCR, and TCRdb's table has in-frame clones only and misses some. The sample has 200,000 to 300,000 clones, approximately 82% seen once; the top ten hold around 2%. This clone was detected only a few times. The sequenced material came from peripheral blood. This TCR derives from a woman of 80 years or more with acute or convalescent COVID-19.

CDR3 sequence reads: CASSLGQGATNEKLFF. Here the CDR3 DNA reads TGTGCCAGCAGCTTGGGACAGGGGGCAACTAATGAAAAACTGTTTTTT. V and J are TRBV11-3 and TRBJ1-4; TRBD1 agrees at 11 bases. This CDR3 is built from 16 residues. V gave up 3 bases and J gave up 0 bases; unmatched junction bases: 0. Germline assignment: CDR1 SGHNT and CDR2 YENEEA.